Listed here is a single T cell receptor (beta chain). Its antigen has not been determined. No quality values exist for individual bases; no much larger clone is one base distant. This sample was included in a study of cytomegalovirus exposure and HLA in healthy donors (TCRdb year 2017). Notes on the research overall: An earlier analysis of roughly 630 of the donors reported more than 250 Gb of sequence data and 117 million unique TCR beta sequences from 150 million to 200 million T cells. The study combined high-throughput TCR immunosequencing, statistical association of individual TCRs with disease status, and machine learning to predict cytomegalovirus infection status. Typing coverage differed by locus: A, B, C, DRB1 and DQB1 were typed in about 620-630 donors, DQA1 in about 560, DPA1 in 600 to 610, and DPB1 in just under 480. Roughly 300 gigabases of sequencing data and approximately 85 million unique TCR sequences were included in an early release covering roughly 600 HLA-typed donors. A later analysis re-analyzed previously published TCR beta repertoires from about 730 donors and added high-resolution HLA genotyping to study TCR occurrence patterns. A handful of DR-DQ haplotypes were handled as single units for association and clustering because linkage in the cohort was strong. The study profiled the T cell repertoires of hundreds of subjects by immunosequencing and related them to cytomegalovirus serostatus. Donor age, sex, ethnicity and CMV serostatus were compiled together with the repertoire data. HLA typing included class I and class II loci at four-digit resolution. The aim of the study was to test whether cataloging public T cell receptors could identify signatures of past pathogen exposure. To decide whether each TCR beta V gene segment behaved as functional or pseudogenic, an earlier analysis of approximately 590 of the donors relied on high-throughput TCR beta sequencing. Across around 400 genotyped donors of the cohort, an average of about 240,000 unique TCR beta nucleotide sequences per donor were sequenced, and 15% to 20% of those sequences were non-productive. A later genetic analysis used genome-wide SNP genotypes for about 60% of the roughly 700 donors, treating that subset as a discovery cohort. A separate validation cohort of 90 to 150 different subjects was used in addition to the 666-subject first cohort. The later analysis used no new phenotypic data to find candidate immune exposures, relying instead on TCR beta sequences and their occurrence across donors. The genetic ancestry cluster associated with self-reported Caucasian donors included about 81% of the approximately 430 genotyped donors. Every repertoire in the discovery cohort had been generated on one and the same sequencing platform.

The library relied on the immunoSEQ multiplex PCR assay. For the multiplex PCR, a mixture combining 60 forward primers for TCR Vbeta segments and 13 reverse primers for TCR Jbeta segments was used. The CDR3 region of rearranged TCR beta genes was amplified from genomic DNA with a multiplex PCR assay. The Illumina HiSeq System was used to sequence the amplified TCR beta libraries as 87-base-pair reads. The paper's data handling went like this. A later analysis counted approximately 74 million unique TCR beta chains across the 550 to 800 repertoires, and 9 million to 14 million of these chains were shared by at least two donors. Raw reads were error-corrected and collapsed into unique sequences by a nearest-neighbor algorithm in which closely related sequences were merged to remove PCR and sequencing errors. To assign V, D and J gene segments, CDR3 sequences were aligned to IMGT reference sequences. For a sequence to be retained, a match of at least six nucleotides was required to both a V gene segment and a J gene segment. Rearrangements were called productive when the CDR3 lacked stop codons and stayed in frame with V and J; all others were non-productive. Following IMGT convention, CDR3 was defined as the stretch from the second conserved V-encoded cysteine up to the conserved J-encoded phenylalanine. Sequences without an unambiguous match to a single V gene segment were excluded from the earlier analysis of about 600 of the donors. An earlier analysis of over 450 of the donors classified V segments as functional when productive rearrangements were above 56.7% and as segregating when the standard deviation between donors was above 5%. A statistical classification framework was built for diagnosing cytomegalovirus status from the catalog of TCR beta chain sequences. In a later analysis, V and J genes were assigned by comparing TCR nucleotide sequences against IMGT/GENE-DB human TR gene sequences. In a later analysis, CDR3 sequences and most-parsimonious VDJ recombination scenarios were assigned using the TCRdist pipeline. In a later analysis, each TCR beta chain was defined by its CDR3 amino acid sequence together with its V-gene family, and reads lacking a unique V-gene family were excluded. A later analysis removed 592 highly shared, low-generation-probability nucleotide sequences to deal with suspected cross-contamination and a sequencing artifact. A later analysis calculated a clonal expansion index for each public chain from normalized within-repertoire ranks of inferred template counts. A later analysis computed generation probabilities with a VDJ recombination model fitted to out-of-frame rearrangements, and checked the results against IGoR. In a later analysis, TCR-TCR, TCR-HLA and TCR-CMV co-occurrence was scored with hypergeometric tests, and a repertoire-size bias correction was applied to TCR pairs. False discovery rates were estimated in a later analysis by permuting HLA or CMV assignments 20 times. In a later analysis, co-occurring TCRs were grouped with DBSCAN, and TCRdist sequence similarity was added when clustering was performed within HLA-allele-positive subsets. Repertoires with fewer than 30,000 or more than 120,000 public chains were left out of co-occurrence clustering, as were several repertoires with anomalous nucleotide sharing. TCRdb carries this immuneACCESS record with in-frame sequences only. Its versions omit some clonotypes, under half of them owing to an unresolved V gene in the studies checked, with the rest unexplained. D and trimming come from the DNA, and the V and J calls and clone size come from that table. Recorded for this sample are fewer than 95,000 clones; over 75% of them occurred a single time. The ten most abundant clones make up around 2% of the sample.

The cohort was made up of 650 to 700 healthy bone marrow donors. At the time of sampling, every cohort member was nominally healthy, though immune exposures that went unrecorded were likely present. The donor tested CMV seronegative, placing the donor among the roughly 400 seronegative members of the cohort. Every donor gave a peripheral blood sample, and the peripheral blood mononuclear cells from that sample were used for TCR beta sequencing. The Qiagen DNeasy Blood Extraction Kit was used to extract genomic DNA from the blood cell samples. What the work shows at the level of the full study, not this receptor alone: V-gene and J-gene trimming of TCR beta chains was associated with a missense DCLRE1C variant in a later genetic analysis, and the association was replicated in an independent cohort. Cytomegalovirus status was reported to be diagnosed by the classifier with high specificity and sensitivity in both the original and validation cohorts. Assigning TCR associations to individual alleles was difficult when HLA alleles, especially DR and DQ, strongly co-occurred. Compared with equally common non-associated chains, HLA-associated TCR beta chains in a later analysis were more clonally expanded and had lower generation probabilities. In a later analysis, most CMV-associated TCR beta chains were found to appear HLA-restricted, with HLA associations seemingly driven largely by CMV exposure. Across donors, most TCR sequences were observed very rarely, whereas some public TCRs were present in many individuals. Compared with the roughly 700-donor mean, donors in an Asian-associated ancestry cluster had fewer N-insertions in productive TCRs, according to a later genetic analysis. In a later analysis, more than 15,000 TCR beta sequences were associated with specific HLA alleles at a false discovery rate of 0.05. In an earlier analysis of around 500 of the donors, most TCR beta V segments appeared in productive rearrangements about 87% or about 30% of the time, broadly matching IMGT annotations. According to a later analysis, TCR association rates differed among HLA loci, with DRB1 alleles showing the most associated TCRs and HLA-C alleles showing the fewest. Linkage disequilibrium might explain the correlated functional status among segregating V segments, but an unknown experimental factor could not be ruled out. This cohort had only TCR beta chains sequenced, and the lack of alpha or paired-chain data limited which features could be detected. Sequencing depth was assumed to be roughly uniform across donors in the presence/absence analyses, though that assumption may not hold. A total of roughly 160 TCR beta chains were listed by the study as associated with cytomegalovirus. A later analysis reported that several top co-occurrence clusters appeared linked to parvovirus B19, influenza, CMV and Epstein-Barr virus. The authors suggested that the approach could potentially be generalized to other disease states and immunological phenotypes. The only immune exposure information available for the cohort was CMV serostatus. Because HLA typing was missing for some donors at each locus, association tests included only the typed subset. A few of the identified cytomegalovirus-associated TCR beta chains were confirmed in vitro to be specific for cytomegalovirus antigens. Some IMGT-functional V segments, including TRBV6-2 and TRBV6-3, could not be told apart with the 87-base-pair reads, so those segments were excluded. Because counts were too low, 15 or so rarely observed V segments, including chromosome 9 orphons, were excluded from the earlier analysis of several hundred of the donors. A group of highly shared sequence variants was considered likely to be a technical artifact of the sequencing pipeline. A further reported finding was that TCR beta sequences accurately predicted the HLA-A and HLA-B alleles for most subjects in the first cohort.

Trimming takes 5 bases off V and 11 bases off J; junction bases not matched to a gene: 10. CDR1 and CDR2 (MNHEY, SMNVEV) derive from the germline V gene (reference sequence). The CDR3 covers 16 residues, taking in both the cysteine and the phenylalanine. Kept here is only the CDR3 DNA, which spans 48 bases and is read in frame from base 1. The source is a man younger than 35 in good health and CMV-seronegative. The chain is encoded by TRBV27 joined to TRBJ1-6, with 12 central nucleotides matching TRBD1. Sequenced sample: PBMCs. The DNA sequence is TGTGCCAGCAGTGAGAAAGGGACAGGGGGCTGGGCACCCCTCCACTTT. It encodes CASSEKGTGGWAPLHF.